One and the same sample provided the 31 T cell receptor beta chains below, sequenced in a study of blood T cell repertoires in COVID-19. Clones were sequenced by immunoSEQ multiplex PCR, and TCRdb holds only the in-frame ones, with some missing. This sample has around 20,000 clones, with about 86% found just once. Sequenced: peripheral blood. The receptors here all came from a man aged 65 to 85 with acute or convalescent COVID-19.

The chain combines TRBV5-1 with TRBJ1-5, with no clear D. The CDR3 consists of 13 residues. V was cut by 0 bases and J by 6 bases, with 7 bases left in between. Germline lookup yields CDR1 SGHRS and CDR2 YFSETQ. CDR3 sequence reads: CASSLDRGQPQHF. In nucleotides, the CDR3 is TGCGCCAGCAGCTTGGACCGGGGTCAGCCCCAGCATTTT.

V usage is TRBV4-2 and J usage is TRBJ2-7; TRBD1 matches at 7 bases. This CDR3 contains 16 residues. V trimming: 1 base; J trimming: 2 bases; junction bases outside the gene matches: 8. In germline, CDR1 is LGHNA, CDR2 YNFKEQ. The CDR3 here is CASSQGIRDSPYEQYF. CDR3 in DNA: TGTGCCAGCAGCCAAGGGATCCGGGACAGCCCCTACGAGCAGTACTTC.

In nucleotides, the CDR3 is TGTGCCAGCAGCCGATTGGACGACAGGGCACAGACCCAGTACTTC. Protein sequence: CASSRLDDRAQTQYF. This sequence joins TRBV5-6 and TRBJ2-5, with 7 bases fitting TRBD1. The germline V gene has CDR1 SGHDT and CDR2 YYEEEE. There are 15 residues in the CDR3. Trimming cost V 4 bases and J 6 bases; bases outside gene matches: 12.

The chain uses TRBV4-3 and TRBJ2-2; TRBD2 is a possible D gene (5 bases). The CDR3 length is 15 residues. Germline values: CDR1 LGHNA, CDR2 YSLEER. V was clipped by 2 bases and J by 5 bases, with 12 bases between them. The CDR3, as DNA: TGCGCCAGCAGCCAACAGGTGGGAGAAACCGGGGAGCTGTTTTTT. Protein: CASSQQVGETGELFF.

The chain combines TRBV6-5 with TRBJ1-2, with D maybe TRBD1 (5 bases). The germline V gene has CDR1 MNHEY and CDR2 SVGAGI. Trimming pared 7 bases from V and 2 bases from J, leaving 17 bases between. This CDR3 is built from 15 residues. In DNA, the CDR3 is TGTGCCAGCACTAGAAGTTCCTGGGGCAACTATGGCTACACCTTC. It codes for CASTRSSWGNYGYTF.

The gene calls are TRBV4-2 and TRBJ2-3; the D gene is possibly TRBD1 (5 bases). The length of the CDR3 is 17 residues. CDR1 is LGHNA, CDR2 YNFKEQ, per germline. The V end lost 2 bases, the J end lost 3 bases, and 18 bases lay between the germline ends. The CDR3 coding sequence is TGTGCCAGCAGCCAAACGCCCGACAGAACGATTACAGATACGCAGTATTTT. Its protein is CASSQTPDRTITDTQYF.

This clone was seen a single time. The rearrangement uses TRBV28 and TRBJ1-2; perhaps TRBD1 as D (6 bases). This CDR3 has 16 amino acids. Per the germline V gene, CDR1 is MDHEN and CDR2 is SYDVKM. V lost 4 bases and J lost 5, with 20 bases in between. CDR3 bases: TGTGCCAGCAGTTCCCCGAGCCGGGACAATTGGTATGGCTACACCTTC. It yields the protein CASSSPSRDNWYGYTF.

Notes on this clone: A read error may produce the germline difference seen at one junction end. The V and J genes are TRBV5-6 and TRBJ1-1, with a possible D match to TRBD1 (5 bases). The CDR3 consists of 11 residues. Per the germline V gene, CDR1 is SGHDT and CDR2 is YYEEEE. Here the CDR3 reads CASSLGPTESF. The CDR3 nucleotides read TGTGCCAGCAGCCTGGGTCCGACAGAGTCGTTT. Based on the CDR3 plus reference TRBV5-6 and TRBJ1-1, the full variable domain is DAGVTQSPTHLIKTRGQQVTLRCSPKSGHDTVSWYQQALGQGPQFIFQYYEEEERQRGNFPDRFSGHQFPNYSSELNVNALLLGDSALYLCASSLGPTESFGQGTRLTVV.

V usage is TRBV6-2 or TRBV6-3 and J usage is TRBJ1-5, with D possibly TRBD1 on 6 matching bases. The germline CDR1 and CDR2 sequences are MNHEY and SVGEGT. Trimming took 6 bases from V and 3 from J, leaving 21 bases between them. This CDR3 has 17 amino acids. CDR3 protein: CASSQNQGLSANQPQHF. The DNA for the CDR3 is TGTGCCAGCAGCCAAAATCAGGGGTTGAGTGCCAATCAGCCCCAGCATTTT.

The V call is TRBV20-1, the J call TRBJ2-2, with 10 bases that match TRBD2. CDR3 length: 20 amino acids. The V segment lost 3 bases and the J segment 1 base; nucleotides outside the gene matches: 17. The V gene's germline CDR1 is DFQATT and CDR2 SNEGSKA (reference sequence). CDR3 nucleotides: TGCAGTGCTAGTTACGCTGGAAGCGGGAGGGCCCTTGGGAACACCGGGGAGCTGTTTTTT. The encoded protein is CSASYAGSGRALGNTGELFF.

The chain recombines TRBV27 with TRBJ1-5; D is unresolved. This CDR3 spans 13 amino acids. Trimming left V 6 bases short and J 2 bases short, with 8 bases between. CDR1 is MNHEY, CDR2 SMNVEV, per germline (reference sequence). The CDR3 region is CASRPGGNQPQHF. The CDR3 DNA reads TGTGCCAGCAGACCCGGGGGCAATCAGCCCCAGCATTTT.

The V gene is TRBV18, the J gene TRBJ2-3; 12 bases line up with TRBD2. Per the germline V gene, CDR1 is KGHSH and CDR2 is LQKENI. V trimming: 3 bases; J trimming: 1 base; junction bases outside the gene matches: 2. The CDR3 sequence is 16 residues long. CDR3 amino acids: CASSPGTSGRTDTQYF. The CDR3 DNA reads TGTGCCAGCTCACCCGGGACTAGCGGGCGCACAGATACGCAGTATTTT.

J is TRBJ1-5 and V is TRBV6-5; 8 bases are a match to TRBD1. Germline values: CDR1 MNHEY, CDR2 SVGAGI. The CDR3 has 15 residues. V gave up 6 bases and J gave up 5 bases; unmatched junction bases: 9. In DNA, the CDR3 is TGTGCCAGCAGGCTTGGACAGGGAGGAGATCAGCCCCAGCATTTT. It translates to CASRLGQGGDQPQHF.

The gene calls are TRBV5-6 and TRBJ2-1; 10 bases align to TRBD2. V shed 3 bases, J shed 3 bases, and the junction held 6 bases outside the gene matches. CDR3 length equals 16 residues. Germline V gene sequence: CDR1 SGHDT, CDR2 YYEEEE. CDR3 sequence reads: CASSYLAGEGYNEQFF. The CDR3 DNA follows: TGTGCCAGCAGCTACCTAGCGGGAGAGGGCTACAATGAGCAGTTCTTC.

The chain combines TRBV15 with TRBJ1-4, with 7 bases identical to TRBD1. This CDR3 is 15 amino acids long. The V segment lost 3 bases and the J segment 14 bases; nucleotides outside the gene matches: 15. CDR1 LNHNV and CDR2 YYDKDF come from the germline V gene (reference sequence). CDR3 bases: TGTGCCACCAGCAGCCTTACAGGGGCCACGCGATTTCTGTTTTTT. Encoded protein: CATSSLTGATRFLFF.

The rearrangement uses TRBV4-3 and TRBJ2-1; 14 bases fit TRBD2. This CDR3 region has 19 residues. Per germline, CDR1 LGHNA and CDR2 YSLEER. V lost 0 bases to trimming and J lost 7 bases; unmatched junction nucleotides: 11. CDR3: CASSQDFPGTSGRLNEQFF. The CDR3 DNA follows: TGCGCCAGCAGCCAAGATTTCCCCGGGACTAGCGGGAGATTAAATGAGCAGTTCTTC.

In nucleotides, the CDR3 is TGTGCCAGCAGCTTAGAGGAGGGGGCAACGATAGCGGGAGGAACCGGGGAGCTGTTTTTT. This sequence encodes CASSLEEGATIAGGTGELFF. The rearrangement joins TRBV11-2 to TRBJ2-2, with 10 bases fitting TRBD2. The CDR3 covers 20 residues. V was pared by 0 bases and J by 5 bases, with 15 bases of the junction left unmatched. The germline CDR1 and CDR2 sequences are SGHAT and FQNNGV.

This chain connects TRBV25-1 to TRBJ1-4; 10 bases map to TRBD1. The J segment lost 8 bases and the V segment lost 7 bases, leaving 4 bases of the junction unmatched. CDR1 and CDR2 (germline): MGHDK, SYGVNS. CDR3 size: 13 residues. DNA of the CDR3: TGTGCCAGCAAAGGACAGGGGGGAGAAAAACTGTTTTTT. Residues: CASKGQGGEKLFF.

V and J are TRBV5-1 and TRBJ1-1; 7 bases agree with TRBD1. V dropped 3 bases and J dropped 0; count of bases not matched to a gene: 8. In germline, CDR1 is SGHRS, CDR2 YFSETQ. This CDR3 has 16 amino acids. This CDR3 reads CASSSGSGGMNTEAFF. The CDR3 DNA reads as TGCGCCAGCAGCTCAGGGTCAGGGGGAATGAACACTGAAGCTTTCTTT.

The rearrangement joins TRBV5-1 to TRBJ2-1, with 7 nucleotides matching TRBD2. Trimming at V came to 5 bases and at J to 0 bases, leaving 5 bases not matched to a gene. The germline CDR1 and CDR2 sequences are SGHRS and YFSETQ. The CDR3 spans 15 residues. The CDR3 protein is CASRPTSSSYNEQFF. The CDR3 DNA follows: TGCGCCAGCAGGCCGACTAGCAGCTCCTACAATGAGCAGTTCTTC.

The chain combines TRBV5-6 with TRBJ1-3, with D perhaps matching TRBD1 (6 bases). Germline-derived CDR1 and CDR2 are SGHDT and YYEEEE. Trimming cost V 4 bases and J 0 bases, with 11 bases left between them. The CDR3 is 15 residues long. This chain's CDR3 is CASSARDTSGNTIYF. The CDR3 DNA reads TGTGCCAGCAGCGCCCGGGACACCTCTGGAAACACCATATATTTT.

Written as DNA, the CDR3 is TGTGCCAGCAGCTTGCCAGGGGTTAACTATGGCTACACCTTC. This gives the protein CASSLPGVNYGYTF. This chain joins TRBV5-4 and TRBJ1-2; tentatively, D is TRBD1 (6 bases). The CDR3 spans 14 residues. Trimming left V 1 base short and J 1 base short, with 8 bases between. Germline CDR1 reads SGHNT; CDR2 reads YYREEE (reference sequence).

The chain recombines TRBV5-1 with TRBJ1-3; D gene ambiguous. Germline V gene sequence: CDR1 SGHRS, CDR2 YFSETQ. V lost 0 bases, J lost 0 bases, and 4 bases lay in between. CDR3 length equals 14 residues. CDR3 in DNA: TGCGCCAGCAGCTTGGATCTCTCTGGAAACACCATATATTTT. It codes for CASSLDLSGNTIYF.

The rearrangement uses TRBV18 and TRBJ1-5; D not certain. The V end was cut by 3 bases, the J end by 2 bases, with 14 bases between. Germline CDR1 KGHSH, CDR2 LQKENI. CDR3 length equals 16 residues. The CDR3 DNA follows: TGTGCCAGCTCACCCAGTGATCCGAGGGGCAATCAGCCCCAGCATTTT. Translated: CASSPSDPRGNQPQHF.

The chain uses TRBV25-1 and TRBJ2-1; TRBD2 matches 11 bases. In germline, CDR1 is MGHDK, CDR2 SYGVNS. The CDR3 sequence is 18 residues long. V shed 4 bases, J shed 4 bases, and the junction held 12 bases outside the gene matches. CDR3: CASSVSSGRAWAYNEQFF. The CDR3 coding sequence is TGTGCCAGCAGTGTGAGTAGCGGGAGGGCCTGGGCGTACAATGAGCAGTTCTTC. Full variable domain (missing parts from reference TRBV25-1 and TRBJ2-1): EADIYQTPRYLVIGTGKKITLECSQTMGHDKMYWYQQDPGMELHLIHYSYGVNSTEKGDLSSESTVSRIRTEHFPLTLESARPSHTSQYLCASSVSSGRAWAYNEQFFGPGTRLTVL.

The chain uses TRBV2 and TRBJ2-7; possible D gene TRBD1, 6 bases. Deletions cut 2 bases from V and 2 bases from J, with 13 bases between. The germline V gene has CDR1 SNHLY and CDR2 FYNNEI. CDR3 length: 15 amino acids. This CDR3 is CASSESRTEAYEQYF. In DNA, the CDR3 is TGTGCCAGCAGTGAATCAAGGACAGAGGCCTACGAGCAGTACTTC.

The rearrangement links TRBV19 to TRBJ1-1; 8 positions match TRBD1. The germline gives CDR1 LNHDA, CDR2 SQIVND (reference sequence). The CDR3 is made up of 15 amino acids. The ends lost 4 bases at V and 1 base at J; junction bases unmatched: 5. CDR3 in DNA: TGTGCCAGTAGTAGGCGACAGGGGCCGAACACTGAAGCTTTCTTT. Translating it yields CASSRRQGPNTEAFF.

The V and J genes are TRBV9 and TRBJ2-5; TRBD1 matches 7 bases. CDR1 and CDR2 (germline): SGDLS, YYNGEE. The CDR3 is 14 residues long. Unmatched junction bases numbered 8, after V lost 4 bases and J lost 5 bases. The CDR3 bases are TGTGCCAGCAGCTTCCGACAGGGCCGGGAGACCCAGTACTTC. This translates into CASSFRQGRETQYF.

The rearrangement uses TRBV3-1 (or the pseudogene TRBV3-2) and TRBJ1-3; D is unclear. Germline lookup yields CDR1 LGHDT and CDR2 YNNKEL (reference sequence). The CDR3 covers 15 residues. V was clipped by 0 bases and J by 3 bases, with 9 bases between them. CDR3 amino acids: CASSQDRVNGNTIYF. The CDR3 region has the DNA TGTGCCAGCAGCCAAGATAGAGTAAATGGAAACACCATATATTTT.

CDR3 DNA: TGTGCCAGCAGTTTATCGCAGGCAGATACGCAGTATTTT. The encoded protein is CASSLSQADTQYF. V usage is TRBV27 and J usage is TRBJ2-3, with D unresolved. The CDR3 contains 13 residues. Trimming took off 0 bases at V and 4 bases at J, with 5 bases between the two ends. The V gene's germline CDR1 is MNHEY and CDR2 SMNVEV (reference sequence).

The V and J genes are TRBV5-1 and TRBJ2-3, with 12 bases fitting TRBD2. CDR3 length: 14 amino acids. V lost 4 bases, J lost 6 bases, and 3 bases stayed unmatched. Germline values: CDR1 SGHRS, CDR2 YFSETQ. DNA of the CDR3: TGCGCCAGCAGCCCTAGCGGGAGGGCGGATACGCAGTATTTT. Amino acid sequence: CASSPSGRADTQYF.